The TCR beta chain under discussion was sequenced for a study of regulatory T cells in long-lasting Graves disease. Arm-PCR of CDR3 regions and iRepertoire HTBI primers were used to build TCR beta libraries. One entry per CDR3 protein, called by TCRdb with MiXCR from the multiplex PCR reads. The sample contains a few hundred thousand distinct CDR3 sequences, roughly 25% of which appear only once. This clonotype was seen only a few times. Looked up from germline, CDR1 is LNHDA and CDR2 is SQIVND (reference sequence). This CDR3 comprises 13 residues. V dropped 5 bases and J dropped 3 bases, with 10 bases sitting between them. Stated time point: persistent/refractory GD, antithyroid drugs over 5 years with positive TRAb. Generation of the TCR library employed RNA extracted from PBMCs.

This chain uses TRBV19 with TRBJ1-1; D not resolved. The sequence was collected from a woman in her thirties or forties with Graves disease. Sequenced here: peripheral blood mononuclear cells (PBMCs), sampled when the disease was refractory, from a patient treated with antithyroid drugs. The CDR3 region has the DNA TGTGCCAGTAGTTTCCAGGACGACACTGAAGCTTTCTTT. It specifies CASSFQDDTEAFF.